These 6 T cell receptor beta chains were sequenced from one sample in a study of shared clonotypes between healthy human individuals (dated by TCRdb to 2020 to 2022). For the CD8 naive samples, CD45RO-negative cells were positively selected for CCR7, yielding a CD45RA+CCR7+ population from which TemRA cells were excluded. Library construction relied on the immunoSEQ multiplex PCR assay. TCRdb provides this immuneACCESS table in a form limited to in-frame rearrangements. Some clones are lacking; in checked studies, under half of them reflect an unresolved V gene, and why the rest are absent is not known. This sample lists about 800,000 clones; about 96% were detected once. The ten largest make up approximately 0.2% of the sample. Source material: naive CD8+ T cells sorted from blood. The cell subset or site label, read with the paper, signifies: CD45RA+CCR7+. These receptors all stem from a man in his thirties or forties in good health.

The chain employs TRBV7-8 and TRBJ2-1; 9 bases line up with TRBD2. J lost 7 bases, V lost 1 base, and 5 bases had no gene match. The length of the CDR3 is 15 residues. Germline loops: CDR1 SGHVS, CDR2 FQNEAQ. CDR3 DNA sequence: TGTGCCAGCAGCTTAGGTTTAGCGGGAGATAATGAGCAGTTCTTC. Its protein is CASSLGLAGDNEQFF.

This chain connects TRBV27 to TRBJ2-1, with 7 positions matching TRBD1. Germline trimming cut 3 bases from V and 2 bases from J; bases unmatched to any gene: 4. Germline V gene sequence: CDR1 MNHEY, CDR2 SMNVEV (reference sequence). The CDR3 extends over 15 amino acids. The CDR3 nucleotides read TGTGCCAGCAGTTTCGAGGGGGCGACCTACAATGAGCAGTTCTTC. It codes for CASSFEGATYNEQFF.

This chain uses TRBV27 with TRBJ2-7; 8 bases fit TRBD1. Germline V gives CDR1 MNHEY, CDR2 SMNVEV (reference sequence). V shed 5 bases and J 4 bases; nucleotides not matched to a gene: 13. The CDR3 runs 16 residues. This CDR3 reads CASSISTTGAGYEQYF. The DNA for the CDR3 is TGTGCCAGCAGTATCTCTACGACAGGGGCTGGGTACGAGCAGTACTTC.

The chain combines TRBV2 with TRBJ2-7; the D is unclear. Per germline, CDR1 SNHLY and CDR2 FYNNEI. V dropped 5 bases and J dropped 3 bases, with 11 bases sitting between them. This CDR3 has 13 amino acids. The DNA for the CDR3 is TGTGCCAGCAGTCAGACAATAGTCTACGAGCAGTACTTC. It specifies CASSQTIVYEQYF. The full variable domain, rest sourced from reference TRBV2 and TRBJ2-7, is EPEVTQTPSHQVTQMGQEVILRCVPISNHLYFYWYRQILGQKVEFLVSFYNNEISEKSEIFDDQFSVERPDGSNFTLKIRSTKLEDSAMYFCASSQTIVYEQYFGPGTRLTVT.

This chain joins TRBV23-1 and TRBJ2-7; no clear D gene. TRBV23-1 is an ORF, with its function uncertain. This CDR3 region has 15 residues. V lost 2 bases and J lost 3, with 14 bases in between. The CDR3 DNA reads TGCGCCAGCAGTCAAGACCTCATGGACGGCTACGAGCAGTACTTC. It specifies CASSQDLMDGYEQYF.

DNA of the CDR3: TGTGCCAGCAGTTACTCGAATGAACGGGCTGACGGTGGCTACACCTTC. Encoded protein: CASSYSNERADGGYTF. The J gene is TRBJ1-2, the V gene TRBV6-6, with D hard to call. V was shortened by 0 bases and J by 7 bases, with 18 bases between the two germline ends. CDR1 and CDR2 (germline): MNHNY, SVGAGI (reference sequence). This CDR3 is built from 16 residues.